This T cell receptor beta chain stems from a study of shared clonotypes between healthy human individuals. Study overall: Three plates each covered CD4 naive and memory; CD8 naive two, CD8 memory one.

Remarks on this clone: The antigen is not known.

Trimming pared 0 bases from V and 2 bases from J, leaving 11 bases between. The CDR3 totals 15 residues. Germline CDR1 is SGHNT and CDR2 is YYREEE (reference sequence). The study's findings and limits: Between a handful of donors, naive CD4 clonotypes were shared at a level of around 4.9%.

TCRdb's table, derived via immunoSEQ multiplex PCR, lists solely in-frame clones and lacks some. The sample includes fewer than 3 million clones, just under 95% of them seen just once. Every contributor of samples was a Caucasian grown-up residing in Nashville, Tennessee. The V call is TRBV5-4, the J call TRBJ2-5; D gene uncertain. Material for sequencing was naive CD4+ T cells from PBMCs. As for subset: CD45RA+ positively selected. This receptor was identified in a young man in good health. Some clones in this sample may be carry-over from other donors' samples. CDR3 coding DNA: TGTGCCAGCAGCTTGGAAGGGTCGCGGCAAGAGACCCAGTACTTC. The encoded protein is CASSLEGSRQETQYF.